This T cell receptor (beta chain) was captured by sequencing in a study of human T cells and chemical hapten exposure. On the study more broadly: Across the whole study, which lasted approximately 5.5 months, patients were given diphenylcyclopropenone on the scalp once a week. From small differences in pooled library volume came most of the variation in per-sample TCR yields. Findings and caveats of the study: Among expanded TCRs, significantly more large CDR3 similarity clusters formed than among controls.

The CDR3 has 16 residues. Germline CDR1 reads SQVTM; CDR2 reads ANQGSEA. Trimming cost V 0 bases and J 2 bases, with 15 bases left between them. TCRdb passed the RACE reads through MiXCR, listing each CDR3 protein once. The sample yields approximately 340,000 distinct CDR3 sequences, 6% to 8.5% seen once. This clonotype was observed at least ten times. Its cognate antigen is unknown. Described time point: patch test 1, 2 weeks after DPC sensitization. Stated treatment: therapeutic diphenylcyclopropenone sensitization with weekly scalp DPC. This specimen was whole blood, taken in connection with sensitization to the hapten diphenylcyclopropenone (DPC). The chain links TRBV29-1 to TRBJ2-3, with D tentatively TRBD2 (6 bases). The source is a woman younger than 30 with alopecia areata. Some clones in this sample may be carry-over from other donors' samples. This CDR3 is CSVEDRLEDDTDTQYF. The CDR3 DNA reads TGCAGCGTTGAAGATCGACTAGAAGACGACACAGATACGCAGTATTTT.